The present TCR beta chain was sequenced within a study of graft-versus-host responses after intestinal transplantation. Graft specimens yielded both intraepithelial and lamina propria lymphocytes. This CDR3 is 18 amino acids long. Germline CDR1 reads SGHRS; CDR2 reads YFSETQ. The V gene end was trimmed by 1 base and the J gene end by 4 bases; junction bases not matched to a gene: 12. Data came from immunoSEQ multiplex PCR; TCRdb stores just in-frame clones and leaves some out. Counted here are 15,000 or so clones, approximately 86% occurring once; the ten biggest clones make up approximately 5.1%. This chain links TRBV5-1 with TRBJ2-1, with TRBD2 matching 9 bases. This clonotype originated in a human patient who received an intestinal transplant, so some T cells may come from the graft donor. The specimen comprised ileum tissue, sampled 17 days after transplant. Here the CDR3 reads CASSLSPTTSGFYNEQFF. Written as DNA, the CDR3 is TGCGCCAGCAGCTTGTCTCCTACAACTAGCGGGTTTTACAATGAGCAGTTCTTC.